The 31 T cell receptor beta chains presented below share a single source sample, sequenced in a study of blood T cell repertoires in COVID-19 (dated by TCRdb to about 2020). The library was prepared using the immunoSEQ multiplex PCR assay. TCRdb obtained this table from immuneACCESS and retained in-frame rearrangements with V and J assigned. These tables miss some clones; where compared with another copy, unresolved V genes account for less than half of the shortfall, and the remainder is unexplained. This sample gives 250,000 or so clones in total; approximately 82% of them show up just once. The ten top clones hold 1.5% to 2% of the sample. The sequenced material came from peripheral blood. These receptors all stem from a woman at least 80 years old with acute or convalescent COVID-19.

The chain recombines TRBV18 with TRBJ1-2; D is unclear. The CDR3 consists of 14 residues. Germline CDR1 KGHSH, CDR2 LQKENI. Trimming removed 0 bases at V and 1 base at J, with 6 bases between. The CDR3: CASSPPQRNYGYTF. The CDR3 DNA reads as TGTGCCAGCTCACCACCCCAGCGTAACTATGGCTACACCTTC.

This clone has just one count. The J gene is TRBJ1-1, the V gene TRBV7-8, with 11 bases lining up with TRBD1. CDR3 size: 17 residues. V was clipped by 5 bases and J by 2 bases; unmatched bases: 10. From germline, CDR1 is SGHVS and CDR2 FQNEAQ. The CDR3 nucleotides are TGTGCCAGCAGCCACGGACAGGGGGCTCCGTTTAACACTGAAGCTTTCTTT. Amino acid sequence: CASSHGQGAPFNTEAFF.

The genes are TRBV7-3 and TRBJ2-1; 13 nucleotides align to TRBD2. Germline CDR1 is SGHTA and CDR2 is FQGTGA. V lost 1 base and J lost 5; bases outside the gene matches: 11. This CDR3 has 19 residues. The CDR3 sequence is CASSLRGPLAGGGDNEQFF. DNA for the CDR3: TGTGCCAGCAGCTTAAGAGGACCACTAGCGGGAGGGGGTGACAATGAGCAGTTCTTC.

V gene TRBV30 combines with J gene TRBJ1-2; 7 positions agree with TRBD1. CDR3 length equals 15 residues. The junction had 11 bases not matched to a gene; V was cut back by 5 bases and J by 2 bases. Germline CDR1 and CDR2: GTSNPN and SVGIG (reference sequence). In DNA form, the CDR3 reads TGTGCCTGGCGAAGGGCTTGGGACAGCAACTATGGCTACACCTTC. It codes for CAWRRAWDSNYGYTF.

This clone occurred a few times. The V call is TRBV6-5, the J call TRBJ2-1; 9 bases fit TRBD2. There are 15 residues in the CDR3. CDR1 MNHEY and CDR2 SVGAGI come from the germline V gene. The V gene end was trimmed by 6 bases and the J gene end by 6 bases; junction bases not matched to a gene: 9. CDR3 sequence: CASRREGGGSNEQFF. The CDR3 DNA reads TGTGCCAGCAGGCGGGAGGGTGGGGGAAGCAATGAGCAGTTCTTC.

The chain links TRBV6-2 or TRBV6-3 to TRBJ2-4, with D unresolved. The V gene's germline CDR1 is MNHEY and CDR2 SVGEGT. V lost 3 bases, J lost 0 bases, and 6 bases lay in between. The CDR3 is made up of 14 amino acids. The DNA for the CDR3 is TGTGCCAGCAGTTATATACTAGCCAAAAACATTCAGTACTTC. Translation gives CASSYILAKNIQYF.

The CDR3 here is CASSPPSGSNYGYTF. The CDR3 coding sequence is TGTGCCAGCTCACCACCATCAGGGTCCAACTATGGCTACACCTTC. This chain joins TRBV18 and TRBJ1-2; maybe TRBD1 (5 bases). This CDR3 is built from 15 residues. Germline V gives CDR1 KGHSH, CDR2 LQKENI. Between the trimmed V and J ends, which lost 0 bases and 2 bases, there was a span of 10 bases.

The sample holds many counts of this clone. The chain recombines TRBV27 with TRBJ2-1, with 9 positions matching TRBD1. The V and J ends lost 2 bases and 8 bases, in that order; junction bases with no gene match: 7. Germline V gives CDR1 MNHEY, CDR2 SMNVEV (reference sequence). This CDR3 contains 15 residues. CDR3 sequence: CASSLGGQGFDEQFF. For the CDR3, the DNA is TGTGCCAGCAGTTTAGGGGGACAGGGTTTCGATGAGCAGTTCTTC.

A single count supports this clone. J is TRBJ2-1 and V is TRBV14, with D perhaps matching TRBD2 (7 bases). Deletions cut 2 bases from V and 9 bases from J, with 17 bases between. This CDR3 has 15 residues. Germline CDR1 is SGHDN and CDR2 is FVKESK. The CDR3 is CASSQSSAGASEQFF. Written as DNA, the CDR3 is TGTGCCAGCAGCCAATCTTCGGCGGGGGCCAGTGAGCAGTTCTTC.

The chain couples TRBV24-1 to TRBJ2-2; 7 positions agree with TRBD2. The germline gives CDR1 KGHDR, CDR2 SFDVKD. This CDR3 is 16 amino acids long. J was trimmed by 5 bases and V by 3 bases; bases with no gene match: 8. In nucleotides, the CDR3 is TGTGCCACCAGTGATCACCGGCTAGCGGATACCGGGGAGCTGTTTTTT. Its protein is CATSDHRLADTGELFF.

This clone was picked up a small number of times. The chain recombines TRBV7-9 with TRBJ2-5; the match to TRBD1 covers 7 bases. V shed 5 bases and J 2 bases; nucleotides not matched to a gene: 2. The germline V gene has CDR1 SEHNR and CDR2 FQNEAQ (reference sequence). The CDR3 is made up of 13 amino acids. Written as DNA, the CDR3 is TGTGCCAGCAGCCGGGACAGACAAGAGACCCAGTACTTC. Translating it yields CASSRDRQETQYF.

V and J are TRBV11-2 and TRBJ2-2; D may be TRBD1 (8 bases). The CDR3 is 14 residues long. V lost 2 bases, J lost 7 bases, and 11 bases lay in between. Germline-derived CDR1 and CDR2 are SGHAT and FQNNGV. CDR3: CASSLSGTGGELFF. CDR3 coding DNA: TGTGCCAGCAGCTTAAGCGGGACAGGCGGGGAGCTGTTTTTT.

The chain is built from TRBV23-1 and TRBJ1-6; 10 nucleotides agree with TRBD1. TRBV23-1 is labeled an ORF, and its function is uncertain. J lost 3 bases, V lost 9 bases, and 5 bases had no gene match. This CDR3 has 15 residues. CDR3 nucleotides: TGCGCCAGGACCGGGACAGGGGACTATAATTCACCCCTCCACTTT. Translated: CARTGTGDYNSPLHF.

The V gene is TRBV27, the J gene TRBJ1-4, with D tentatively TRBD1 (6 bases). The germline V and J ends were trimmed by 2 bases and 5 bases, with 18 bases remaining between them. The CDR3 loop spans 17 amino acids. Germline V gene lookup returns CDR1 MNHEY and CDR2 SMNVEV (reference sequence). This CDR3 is CASSLKGVWGRNEKLFF. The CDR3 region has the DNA TGTGCCAGCAGTTTAAAGGGCGTTTGGGGGCGGAATGAAAAACTGTTTTTT.

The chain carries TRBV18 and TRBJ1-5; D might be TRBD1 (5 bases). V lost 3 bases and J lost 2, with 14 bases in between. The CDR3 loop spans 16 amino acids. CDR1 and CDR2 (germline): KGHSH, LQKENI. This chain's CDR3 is CASSPSRGDRNQPQHF. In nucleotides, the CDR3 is TGTGCCAGCTCACCGTCGCGGGGGGACCGCAATCAGCCCCAGCATTTT.

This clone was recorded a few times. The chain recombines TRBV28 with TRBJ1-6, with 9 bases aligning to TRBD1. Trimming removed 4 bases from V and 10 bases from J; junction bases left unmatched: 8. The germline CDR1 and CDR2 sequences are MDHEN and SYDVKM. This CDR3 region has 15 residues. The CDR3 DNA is TGTGCCAGCAGTTCCCGGACAGGGGAATACTCACCCCTCCACTTT. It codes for CASSSRTGEYSPLHF.

The CDR3 sequence: CASSQDAAPNQPQHF. The CDR3 DNA follows: TGTGCCAGCAGCCAAGATGCGGCGCCCAATCAGCCCCAGCATTTT. The V and J genes are TRBV3-1 (or the pseudogene TRBV3-2) and TRBJ1-5, with no clear D. Looked up from germline, CDR1 is LGHDT and CDR2 is YNNKEL (reference sequence). CDR3 size: 15 residues. The V end lost 0 bases, the J end lost 3 bases, and 9 bases lay between the germline ends.

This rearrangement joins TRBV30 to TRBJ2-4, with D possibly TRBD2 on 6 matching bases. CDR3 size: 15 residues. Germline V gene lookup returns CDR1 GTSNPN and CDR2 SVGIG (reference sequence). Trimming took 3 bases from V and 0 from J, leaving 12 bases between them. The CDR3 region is CAWREGTLAKNIQYF. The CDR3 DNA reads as TGTGCCTGGAGAGAAGGGACTTTAGCCAAAAACATTCAGTACTTC. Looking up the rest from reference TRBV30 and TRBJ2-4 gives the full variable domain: SQTIHQWPATLVQPVGSPLSLECTVEGTSNPNLYWYRQAAGRGLQLLFYSVGIGQISSEVPQNLSASRPQDRQFILSSKKLLLSDSGFYLCAWREGTLAKNIQYFGAGTRLSVL.

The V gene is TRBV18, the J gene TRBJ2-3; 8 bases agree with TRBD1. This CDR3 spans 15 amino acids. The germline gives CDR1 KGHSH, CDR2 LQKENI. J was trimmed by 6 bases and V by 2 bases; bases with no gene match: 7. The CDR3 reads CASSPRTGSGDTQYF. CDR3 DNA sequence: TGTGCCAGCTCACCAAGGACAGGGTCAGGTGATACGCAGTATTTT.

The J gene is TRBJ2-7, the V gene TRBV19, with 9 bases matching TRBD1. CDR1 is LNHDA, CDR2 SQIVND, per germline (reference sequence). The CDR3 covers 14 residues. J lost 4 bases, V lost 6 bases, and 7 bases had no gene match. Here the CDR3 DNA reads TGTGCCAGTAGGAAAGGGGACAGGGCTTACGAGCAGTACTTC. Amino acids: CASRKGDRAYEQYF.

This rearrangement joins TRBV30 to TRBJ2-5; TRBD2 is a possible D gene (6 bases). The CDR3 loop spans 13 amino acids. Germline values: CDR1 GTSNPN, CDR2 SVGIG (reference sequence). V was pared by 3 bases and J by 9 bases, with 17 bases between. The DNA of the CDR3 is TGTGCCTGGAGCCCCCCCGGGTTAGCGGCCCAGTACTTC. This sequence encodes CAWSPPGLAAQYF.

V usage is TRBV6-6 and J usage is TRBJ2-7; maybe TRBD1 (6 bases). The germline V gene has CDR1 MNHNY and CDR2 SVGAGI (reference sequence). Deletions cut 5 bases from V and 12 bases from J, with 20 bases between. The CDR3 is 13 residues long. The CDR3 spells CASSQGHNRERYF. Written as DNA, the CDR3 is TGTGCCAGCAGTCAAGGACACAACAGGGAAAGGTACTTC.

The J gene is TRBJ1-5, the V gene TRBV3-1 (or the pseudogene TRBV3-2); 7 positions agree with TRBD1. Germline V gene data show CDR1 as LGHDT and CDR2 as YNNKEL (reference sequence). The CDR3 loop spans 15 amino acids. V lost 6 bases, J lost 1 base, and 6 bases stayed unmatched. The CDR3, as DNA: TGTGCCAGCAGTCGACAGGGAGAGAGCAATCAGCCCCAGCATTTT. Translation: CASSRQGESNQPQHF.

The CDR3 sequence is CASSPYRTGGAYGYTF. CDR3 nucleotides: TGTGCCAGCAGCCCTTACCGAACAGGGGGCGCTTATGGCTACACCTTC. The chain carries TRBV11-2 and TRBJ1-2; 9 positions agree with TRBD1. V lost 5 bases, J lost 5 bases, and 12 bases stayed unmatched. In germline, CDR1 is SGHAT, CDR2 FQNNGV. This CDR3 has 16 residues.

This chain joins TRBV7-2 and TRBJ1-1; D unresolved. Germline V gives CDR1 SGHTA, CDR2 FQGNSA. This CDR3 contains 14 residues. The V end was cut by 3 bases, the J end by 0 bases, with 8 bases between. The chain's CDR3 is CASSLRRVNTEAFF. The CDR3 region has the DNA TGTGCCAGCAGCTTGCGACGGGTGAACACTGAAGCTTTCTTT.

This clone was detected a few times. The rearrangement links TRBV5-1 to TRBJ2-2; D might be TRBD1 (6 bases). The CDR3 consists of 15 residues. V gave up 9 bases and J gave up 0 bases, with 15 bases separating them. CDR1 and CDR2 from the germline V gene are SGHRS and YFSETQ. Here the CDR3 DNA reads TGCGCCACTGGAACCGGGACAACGAACACCGGGGAGCTGTTTTTT. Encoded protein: CATGTGTTNTGELFF.

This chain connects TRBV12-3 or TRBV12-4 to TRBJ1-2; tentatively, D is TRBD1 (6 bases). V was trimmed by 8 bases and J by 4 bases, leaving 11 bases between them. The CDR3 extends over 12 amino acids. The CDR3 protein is CASWDTVYGYTF. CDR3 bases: TGTGCCAGCTGGGACACTGTCTATGGCTACACCTTC.

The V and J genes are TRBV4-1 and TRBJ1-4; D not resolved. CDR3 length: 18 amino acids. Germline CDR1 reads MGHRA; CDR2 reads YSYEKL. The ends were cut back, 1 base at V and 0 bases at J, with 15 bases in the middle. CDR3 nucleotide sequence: TGCGCCAGCAGCCAAGGGGGAGCAGGAACTACAACTAATGAAAAACTGTTTTTT. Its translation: CASSQGGAGTTTNEKLFF.

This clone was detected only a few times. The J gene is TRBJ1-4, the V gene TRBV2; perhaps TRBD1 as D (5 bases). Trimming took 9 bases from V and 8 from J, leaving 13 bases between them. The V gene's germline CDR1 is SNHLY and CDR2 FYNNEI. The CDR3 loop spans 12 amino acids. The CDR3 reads CASGGQGEKLFF. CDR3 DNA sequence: TGTGCCAGTGGTGGGCAGGGAGAAAAACTGTTTTTT.

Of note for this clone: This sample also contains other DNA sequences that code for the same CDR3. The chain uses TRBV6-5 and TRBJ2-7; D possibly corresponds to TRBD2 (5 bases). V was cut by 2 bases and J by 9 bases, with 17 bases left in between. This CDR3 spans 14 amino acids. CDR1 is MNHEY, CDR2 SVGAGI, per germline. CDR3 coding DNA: TGTGCCAGCAGTTACCGAGGGCCACTACGAGGGCAGTACTTC. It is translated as CASSYRGPLRGQYF.

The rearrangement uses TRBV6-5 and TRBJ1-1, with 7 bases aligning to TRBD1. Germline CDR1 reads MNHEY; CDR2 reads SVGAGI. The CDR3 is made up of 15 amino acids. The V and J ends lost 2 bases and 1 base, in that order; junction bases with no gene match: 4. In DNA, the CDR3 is TGTGCCAGCAGTTACAACAGGGGTCCGAACACTGAAGCTTTCTTT. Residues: CASSYNRGPNTEAFF.